One and the same sample provided the 6 T cell receptor beta chains below, sequenced in a study of liver allograft versus peripheral blood T cells. Overall study context: Hepatic allograft T cell receptor repertoires were evaluated relative to those present in recipients' peripheral blood.

TCRdb recomputed calls from the reads with MiXCR, one row per CDR3 protein. The data hold about 2,300 distinct CDR3 sequences, with about 16% observed a single time. Receptors were obtained from a human patient who had a liver transplant. The T cells may partly be graft donor cells.

The genes are TRBV30 and TRBJ1-1; D is ambiguous. This CDR3 is 15 amino acids long. Deletions cut 4 bases from V and 5 bases from J, with 20 bases between. Germline CDR1 GTSNPN, CDR2 SVGIG (reference sequence). The CDR3 nucleotides are TGTGCCTGGATAACGTTTGGGAATCAAAAAACTGAAGCTTTCTTT. It translates to CAWITFGNQKTEAFF.

This clonotype is medium-sized within its sample. This chain uses TRBV6-5 with TRBJ1-6; no clear D. Germline lookup yields CDR1 MNHEY and CDR2 SVGAGI. The CDR3 runs to 14 residues. V dropped 0 bases and J dropped 10 bases, with 10 bases sitting between them. The CDR3 DNA sequence: TGTGCCAGCAGTTACTCCGACCAATGGTCACCCCTCCACTTT. Translating gives CASSYSDQWSPLHF.

This clonotype is labeled as medium-sized. This chain connects TRBV29-1 to TRBJ1-1; 8 bases are shared with TRBD1. CDR3 size: 13 residues. CDR1 and CDR2 (germline): SQVTM, ANQGSEA. V lost 7 bases to trimming and J lost 0 bases; unmatched junction nucleotides: 4. As DNA, the CDR3 is TGCAGCGCCACAGGGGGGATGAACACTGAAGCTTTCTTT. Protein product: CSATGGMNTEAFF.

In its sample, this clonotype ranks as medium-sized. J is TRBJ1-2 and V is TRBV13; D not resolved. The CDR3 extends over 16 amino acids. V was clipped by 0 bases and J by 4 bases, with 15 bases between them. Germline values: CDR1 PRHDT, CDR2 FYEKMQ (reference sequence). CDR3 residues: CASSLGQKAAGYGYTF. In DNA form, the CDR3 reads TGTGCCAGCAGCTTAGGCCAGAAGGCCGCGGGCTATGGCTACACCTTC.

By sample share, this clonotype is medium-sized. The chain combines TRBV6-2 or TRBV6-3 with TRBJ1-2, with unresolved D. CDR1 is MNHEY and CDR2 is SVGEGT in the germline V gene. V was clipped by 0 bases and J by 2 bases, with 10 bases between them. This CDR3 is built from 15 residues. DNA for the CDR3: TGTGCCAGCAGTTACTCGAGAGGCAGGAACTATGGCTACACCTTC. It is translated as CASSYSRGRNYGYTF.

The chain has TRBV3-2 and TRBJ2-3; TRBD2, as called in the table, went unchecked against the DNA. TRBV3-2 is annotated as a pseudogene. The CDR3 extends over 16 amino acids. The CDR3 loop is CASKGSGGASTDTQYF. CDR3 DNA: TGTGCCAGCAAGGGGAGCGGGGGGGCGAGCACAGATACGCAGTATTTT.